This TCR beta chain came from a study of a mutant IDH1 vaccine in newly diagnosed glioma. As for the study in general: Vaccination followed radiotherapy alone by 4-6 weeks, or accompanied temozolomide cycles.

Germline CDR1 and CDR2: WNHNN and SYGVQD (reference sequence). V dropped 7 bases and J dropped 0; count of bases not matched to a gene: 7. This CDR3 has 17 amino acids. Some clones are missing from TCRdb's copy, which holds only in-frame ones; the method was immunoSEQ multiplex PCR. This sample carries some 30,000 clones, around 92% of them seen once, and the ten largest clones take over 15%. Study-wide points: There were vaccine-induced immune responses in about 92% of the patients.

The time point is: week 5, during vaccination. With topical imiquimod, each dose of the vaccine consisted of 300 ug of mutant IDH1 20-mer peptide. Note on this clone: Antigen unknown.

Material: PBMCs, obtained from a glioma patient whose treatment included an IDH1 peptide vaccine. This chain links TRBV10-1 with TRBJ2-7, with 15 bases that match TRBD2. The clonotype was recovered from a man aged 18 to 29 with glioma. The CDR3 DNA reads as TGCGCCAGCACGACTGGGACTAGCGGGGGGAGCTCCTACGAGCAGTACTTC. Translation: CASTTGTSGGSSYEQYF.